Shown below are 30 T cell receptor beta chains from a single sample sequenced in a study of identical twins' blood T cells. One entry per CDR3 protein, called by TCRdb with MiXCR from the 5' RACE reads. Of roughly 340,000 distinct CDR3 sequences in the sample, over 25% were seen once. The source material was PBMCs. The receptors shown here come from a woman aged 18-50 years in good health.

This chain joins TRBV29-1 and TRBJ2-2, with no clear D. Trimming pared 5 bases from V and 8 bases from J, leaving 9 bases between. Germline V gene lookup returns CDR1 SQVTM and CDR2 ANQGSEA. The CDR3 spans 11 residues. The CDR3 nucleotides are TGCAGCGTTCGATTCTCAGGGGAGCTGTTTTTT. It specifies CSVRFSGELFF.

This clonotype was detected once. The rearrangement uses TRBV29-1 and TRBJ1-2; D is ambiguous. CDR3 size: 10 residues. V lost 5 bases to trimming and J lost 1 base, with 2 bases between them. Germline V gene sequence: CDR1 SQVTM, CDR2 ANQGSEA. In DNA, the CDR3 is TGCAGCGTTTATAACTATGGCTACACCTTC. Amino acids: CSVYNYGYTF.

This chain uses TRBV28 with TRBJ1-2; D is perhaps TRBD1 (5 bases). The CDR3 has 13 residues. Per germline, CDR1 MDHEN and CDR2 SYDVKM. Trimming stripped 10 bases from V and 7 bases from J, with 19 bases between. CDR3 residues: CATWGLNWPGYTF. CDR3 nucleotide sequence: TGTGCCACCTGGGGCTTAAATTGGCCTGGCTACACCTTC.

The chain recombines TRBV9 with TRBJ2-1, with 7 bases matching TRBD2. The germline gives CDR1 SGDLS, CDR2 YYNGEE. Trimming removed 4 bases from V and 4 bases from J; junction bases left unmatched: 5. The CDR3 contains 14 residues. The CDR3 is CASSSGTNYNEQFF. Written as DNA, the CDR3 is TGTGCCAGCAGCAGCGGGACGAATTACAATGAGCAGTTCTTC.

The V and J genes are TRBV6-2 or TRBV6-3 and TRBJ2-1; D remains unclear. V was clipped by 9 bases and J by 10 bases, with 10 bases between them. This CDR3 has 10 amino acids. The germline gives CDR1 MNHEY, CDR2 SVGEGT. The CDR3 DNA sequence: TGTGCCAGTGGGGTATTCGAGCAGTTCTTC. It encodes CASGVFEQFF.

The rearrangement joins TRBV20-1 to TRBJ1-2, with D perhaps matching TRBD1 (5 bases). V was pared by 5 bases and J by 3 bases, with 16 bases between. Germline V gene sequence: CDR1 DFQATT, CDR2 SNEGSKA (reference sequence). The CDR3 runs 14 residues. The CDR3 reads CSAPEPGGDYGYTF. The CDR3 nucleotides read TGCAGTGCTCCAGAACCCGGAGGGGACTATGGCTACACCTTC.

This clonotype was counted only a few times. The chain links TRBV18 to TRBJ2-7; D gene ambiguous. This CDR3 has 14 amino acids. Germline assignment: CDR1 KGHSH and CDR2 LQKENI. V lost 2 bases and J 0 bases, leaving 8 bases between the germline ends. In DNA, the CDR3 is TGTGCCAGCTCACCAGTGCCGAGCTCCTACGAGCAGTACTTC. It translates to CASSPVPSSYEQYF.

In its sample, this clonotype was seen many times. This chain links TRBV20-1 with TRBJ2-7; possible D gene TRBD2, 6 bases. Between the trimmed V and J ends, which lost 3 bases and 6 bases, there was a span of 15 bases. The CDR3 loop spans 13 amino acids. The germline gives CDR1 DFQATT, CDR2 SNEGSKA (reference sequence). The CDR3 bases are TGCAGTGCTAGGGGACTCGCCATGGGCGAGCAGTACTTC. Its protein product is CSARGLAMGEQYF.

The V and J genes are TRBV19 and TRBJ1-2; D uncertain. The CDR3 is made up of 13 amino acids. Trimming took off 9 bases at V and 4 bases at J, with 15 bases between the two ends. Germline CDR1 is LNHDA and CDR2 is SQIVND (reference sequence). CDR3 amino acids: CASTPSALYGYTF. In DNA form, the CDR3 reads TGTGCCAGCACACCGTCAGCGCTCTATGGCTACACCTTC.

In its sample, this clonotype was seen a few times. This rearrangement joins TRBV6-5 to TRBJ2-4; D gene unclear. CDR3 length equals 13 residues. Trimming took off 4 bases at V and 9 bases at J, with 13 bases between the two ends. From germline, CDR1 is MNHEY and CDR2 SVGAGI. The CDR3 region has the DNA TGTGCCAGCAGTTTTAATAGGGTTGGCATTCAGTACTTC. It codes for CASSFNRVGIQYF.

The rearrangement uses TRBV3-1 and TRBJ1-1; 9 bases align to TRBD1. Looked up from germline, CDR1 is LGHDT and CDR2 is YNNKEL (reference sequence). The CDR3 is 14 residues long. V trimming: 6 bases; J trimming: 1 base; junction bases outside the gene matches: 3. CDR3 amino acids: CASRQGARNTEAFF. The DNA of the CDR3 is TGTGCCAGCAGACAGGGGGCAAGGAACACTGAAGCTTTCTTT.

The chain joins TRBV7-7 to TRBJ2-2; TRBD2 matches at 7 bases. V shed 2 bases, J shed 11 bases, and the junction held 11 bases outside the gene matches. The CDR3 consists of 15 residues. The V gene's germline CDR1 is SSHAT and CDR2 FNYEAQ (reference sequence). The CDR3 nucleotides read TGTGCCAGCAGCTTACAGGAAGCGGGGCGAGGAGAGCTGTTTTTT. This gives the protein CASSLQEAGRGELFF.

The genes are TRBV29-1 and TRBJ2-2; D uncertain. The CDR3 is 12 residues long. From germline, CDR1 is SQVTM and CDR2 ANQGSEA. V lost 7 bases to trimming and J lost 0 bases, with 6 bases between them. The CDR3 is CSGRPNTGELFF. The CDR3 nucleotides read TGCAGCGGTAGGCCGAACACCGGGGAGCTGTTTTTT.

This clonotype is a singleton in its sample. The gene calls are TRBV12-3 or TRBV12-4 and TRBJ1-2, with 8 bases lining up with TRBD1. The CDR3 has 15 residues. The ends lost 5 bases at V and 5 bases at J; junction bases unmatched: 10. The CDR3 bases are TGTGCCAGCAGTCAGTGGGGACAGGACGAATATGGCTACACCTTC. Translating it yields CASSQWGQDEYGYTF.

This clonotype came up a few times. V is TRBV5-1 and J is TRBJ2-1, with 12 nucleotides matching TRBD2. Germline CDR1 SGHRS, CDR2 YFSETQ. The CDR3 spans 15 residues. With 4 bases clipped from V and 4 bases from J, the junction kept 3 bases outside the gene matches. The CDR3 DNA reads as TGCGCCAGCAGCCCTAGCGGGGGGGGATACAATGAGCAGTTCTTC. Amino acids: CASSPSGGGYNEQFF.

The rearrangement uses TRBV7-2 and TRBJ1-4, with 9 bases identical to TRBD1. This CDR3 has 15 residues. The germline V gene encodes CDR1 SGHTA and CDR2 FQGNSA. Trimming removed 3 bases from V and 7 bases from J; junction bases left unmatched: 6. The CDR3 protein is CASSFQGTGLEKLFF. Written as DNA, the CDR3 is TGTGCCAGCAGCTTCCAAGGGACAGGGCTTGAAAAACTGTTTTTT.

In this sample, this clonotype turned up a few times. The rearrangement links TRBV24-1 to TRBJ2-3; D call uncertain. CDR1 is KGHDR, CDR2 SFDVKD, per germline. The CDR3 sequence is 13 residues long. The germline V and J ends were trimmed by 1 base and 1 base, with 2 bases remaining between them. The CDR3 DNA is TGTGCCACCAGTGATTTCGGCACAGATACGCAGTATTTT. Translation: CATSDFGTDTQYF.

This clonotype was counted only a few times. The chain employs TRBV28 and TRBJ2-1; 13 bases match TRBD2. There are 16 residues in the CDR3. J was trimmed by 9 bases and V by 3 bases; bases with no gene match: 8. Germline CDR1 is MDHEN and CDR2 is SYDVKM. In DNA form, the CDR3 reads TGTGCCAGCAGTTTCGAGAGGACTAGCGGGGGTTTTGAGCAGTTCTTC. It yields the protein CASSFERTSGGFEQFF.

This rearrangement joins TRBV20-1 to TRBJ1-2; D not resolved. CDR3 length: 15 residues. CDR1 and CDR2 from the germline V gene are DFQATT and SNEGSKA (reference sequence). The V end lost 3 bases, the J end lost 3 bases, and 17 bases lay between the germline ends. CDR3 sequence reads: CSARRLGLRDYGYTF. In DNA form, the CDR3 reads TGCAGTGCTAGGCGCCTAGGTCTTCGGGACTATGGCTACACCTTC.

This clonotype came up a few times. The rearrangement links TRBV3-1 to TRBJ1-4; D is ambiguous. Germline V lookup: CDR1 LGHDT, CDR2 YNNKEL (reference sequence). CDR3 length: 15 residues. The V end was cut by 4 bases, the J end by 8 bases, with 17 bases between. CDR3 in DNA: TGTGCCAGCAGCCCCGTAAACGGGTCGAGCGAAAAACTGTTTTTT. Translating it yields CASSPVNGSSEKLFF.

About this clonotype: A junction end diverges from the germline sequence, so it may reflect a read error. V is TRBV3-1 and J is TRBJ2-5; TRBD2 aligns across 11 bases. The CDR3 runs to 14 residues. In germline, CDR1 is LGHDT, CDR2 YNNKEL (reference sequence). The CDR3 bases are TGTACCAGCAGCCAGACTAGCGGGGTAGGGACCCAGTACTTC. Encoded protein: CTSSQTSGVGTQYF.

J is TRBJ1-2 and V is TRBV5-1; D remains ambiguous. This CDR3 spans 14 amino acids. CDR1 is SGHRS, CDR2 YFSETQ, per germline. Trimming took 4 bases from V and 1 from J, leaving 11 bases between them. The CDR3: CASSVVRINYGYTF. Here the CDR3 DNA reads TGCGCCAGCAGCGTCGTACGGATTAACTATGGCTACACCTTC. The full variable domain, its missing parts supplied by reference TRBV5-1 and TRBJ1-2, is KAGVTQTPRYLIKTRGQQVTLSCSPISGHRSVSWYQQTPGQGLQFLFEYFSETQRNKGNFPGRFSGRQFSNSRSEMNVSTLELGDSALYLCASSVVRINYGYTFGSGTRLTVV.

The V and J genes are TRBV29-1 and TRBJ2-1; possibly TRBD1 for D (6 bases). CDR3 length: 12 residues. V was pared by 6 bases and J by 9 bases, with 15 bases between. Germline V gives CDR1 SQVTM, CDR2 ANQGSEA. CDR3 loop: CSVGHNAGEQFF. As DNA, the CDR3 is TGCAGCGTGGGACATAACGCCGGTGAGCAGTTCTTC.

As DNA, the CDR3 is TGCGCCAGCAGACGAACCGGGACAGGGGAAGTCGGGGAGCTGTTTTTT. Translated, it gives CASRRTGTGEVGELFF. The V and J genes are TRBV5-1 and TRBJ2-2; 10 bases agree with TRBD1. The trim removed 5 bases at V and 7 bases at J, leaving 11 bases unmatched. The CDR3 has 16 residues. Germline V gene lookup returns CDR1 SGHRS and CDR2 YFSETQ. Complete variable domain (other parts from reference TRBV5-1 and TRBJ2-2): KAGVTQTPRYLIKTRGQQVTLSCSPISGHRSVSWYQQTPGQGLQFLFEYFSETQRNKGNFPGRFSGRQFSNSRSEMNVSTLELGDSALYLCASRRTGTGEVGELFFGEGSRLTVL.

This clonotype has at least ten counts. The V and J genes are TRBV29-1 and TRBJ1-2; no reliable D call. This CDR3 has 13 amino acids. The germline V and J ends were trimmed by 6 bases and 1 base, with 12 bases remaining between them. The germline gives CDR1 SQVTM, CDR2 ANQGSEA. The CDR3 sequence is CSVSRMDNYGYTF. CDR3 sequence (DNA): TGCAGCGTAAGCAGAATGGATAACTATGGCTACACCTTC.

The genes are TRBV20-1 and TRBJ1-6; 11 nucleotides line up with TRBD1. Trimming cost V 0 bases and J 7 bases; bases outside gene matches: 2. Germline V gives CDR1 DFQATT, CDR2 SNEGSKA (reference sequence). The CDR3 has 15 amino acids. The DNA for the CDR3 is TGCAGTGCTAGAGATCGGGACAGGGGGAATTCACCCCTCCACTTT. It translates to CSARDRDRGNSPLHF.

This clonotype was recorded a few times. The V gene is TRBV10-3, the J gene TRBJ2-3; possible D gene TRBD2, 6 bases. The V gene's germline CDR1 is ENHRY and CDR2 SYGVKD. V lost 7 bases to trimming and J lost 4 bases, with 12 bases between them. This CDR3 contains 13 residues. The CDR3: CAINPGGADTQYF. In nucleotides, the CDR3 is TGTGCCATCAACCCAGGCGGGGCAGATACGCAGTATTTT.

The chain's CDR3 is CASGLQPGLSGNTIYF. The CDR3 DNA sequence: TGTGCCAGCGGGCTCCAGCCGGGCCTTTCTGGAAACACCATATATTTT. This chain connects TRBV6-5 to TRBJ1-3; D call uncertain. V was clipped by 8 bases and J by 1 base, with 18 bases between them. The CDR3 has 16 residues. Germline CDR1 MNHEY, CDR2 SVGAGI.

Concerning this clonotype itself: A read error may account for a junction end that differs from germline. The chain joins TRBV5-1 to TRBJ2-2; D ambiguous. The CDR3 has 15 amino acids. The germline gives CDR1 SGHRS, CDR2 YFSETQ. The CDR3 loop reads CASGFEDMNTGELFF. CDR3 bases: TGCGCCAGCGGCTTCGAGGATATGAACACCGGGGAGCTGTTTTTT.

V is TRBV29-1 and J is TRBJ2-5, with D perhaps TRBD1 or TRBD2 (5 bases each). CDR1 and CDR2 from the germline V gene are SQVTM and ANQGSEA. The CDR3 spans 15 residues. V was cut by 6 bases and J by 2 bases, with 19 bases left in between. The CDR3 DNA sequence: TGCAGCGTCCAACCGGGGCAGGCGGATCAAGAGACCCAGTACTTC. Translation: CSVQPGQADQETQYF.